The next 8 T cell receptor beta chains were all read from a single sample in a study of blood T cell repertoires in COVID-19 (dated by TCRdb to 2018 to 2020). The method was the immunoSEQ multiplex PCR assay. Sourced from immuneACCESS, this table was stored by TCRdb with only in-frame sequences that have V and J called. A share of the clones is absent; for the studies checked, an unresolved V gene accounts for under half, and the remainder has no known explanation. Present in this sample are about 85,000 clones, 90% of which were seen just once. The ten largest make up 4.3% of the sample. Sequenced: peripheral blood. The receptors were sampled from a woman of 80 years or more with active or convalescent COVID-19.

The V call is TRBV7-6, the J call TRBJ2-1; 11 bases are shared with TRBD2. The CDR3 sequence is 20 residues long. V gave up 4 bases and J gave up 1 base; unmatched junction bases: 15. CDR1 is SGHVS, CDR2 FNYEAQ, per germline. The CDR3 protein is CASSSRRGTSGERSYNEQFF. The CDR3 nucleotides are TGTGCCAGCAGCTCGCGGAGGGGGACTAGCGGAGAGAGGTCCTACAATGAGCAGTTCTTC. The full variable domain, completed using reference TRBV7-6 and TRBJ2-1, is GAGVSQSPRYKVTKRGQDVALRCDPISGHVSLYWYRQALGQGPEFLTYFNYEAQQDKSGLPNDRFSAERPEGSISTLTIQRTEQRDSAMYRCASSSRRGTSGERSYNEQFFGPGTRLTVL.

This sequence joins TRBV2 and TRBJ1-5; D might be TRBD1 (6 bases). The V and J ends lost 7 bases and 11 bases respectively, with 18 bases between them. Germline assignment: CDR1 SNHLY and CDR2 FYNNEI. This CDR3 has 13 residues. The CDR3 spells CASTPMTGSAQHF. The CDR3 nucleotides read TGTGCCAGCACACCCATGACAGGCTCAGCCCAGCATTTT.

This chain joins TRBV7-8 and TRBJ2-1; D possibly corresponds to TRBD2 (5 bases). Germline V gene sequence: CDR1 SGHVS, CDR2 FQNEAQ. The CDR3 has 15 residues. Trimming shortened V by 5 bases and J by 12 bases, and 23 bases separated the two germline ends. The CDR3 is CASSDRTPQLRGQFF. The CDR3 nucleotides read TGTGCCAGCAGCGATCGGACTCCCCAGCTGCGTGGGCAGTTCTTC. The complete variable domain, with remaining parts taken from reference TRBV7-8 and TRBJ2-1, reads GAGVSQSPRYKVAKRGQDVALRCDPISGHVSLFWYQQALGQGPEFLTYFQNEAQLDKSGLPSDRFFAERPEGSVSTLKIQRTQQEDSAVYLCASSDRTPQLRGQFFGPGTRLTVL.

V usage is TRBV13 and J usage is TRBJ1-4, with a tentative D call TRBD1 (6 bases). This CDR3 is built from 16 residues. Germline assignment: CDR1 PRHDT and CDR2 FYEKMQ (reference sequence). Trimming took 4 bases from V and 4 from J, leaving 16 bases between them. CDR3 sequence: CASSSQRGGDNEKLFF. In nucleotides, the CDR3 is TGTGCCAGCAGCTCCCAAAGAGGGGGGGATAATGAAAAACTGTTTTTT.

The rearrangement links TRBV6-1 to TRBJ1-5, with TRBD1 matching over 8 bases. Germline-derived CDR1 and CDR2 are MNHNS and SASEGT. The V segment lost 3 bases and the J segment 0 bases; nucleotides outside the gene matches: 13. The CDR3 consists of 19 residues. The CDR3 reads CASSDPRTGGTYSNQPQHF. In nucleotides, the CDR3 is TGTGCCAGCAGTGACCCTCGTACAGGGGGGACGTATAGCAATCAGCCCCAGCATTTT.

This clone was counted a few times. DNA of the CDR3: TGTGCCAGCAGTCCAATAGGGGCAAGACTAGCGGGAGGGTATGAGCAGTACTTC. Protein: CASSPIGARLAGGYEQYF. The rearrangement uses TRBV6-6 and TRBJ2-7; the match to TRBD2 covers 14 bases. Germline-derived CDR1 and CDR2 are MNHNY and SVGAGI (reference sequence). Unmatched junction bases numbered 16, after V lost 5 bases and J lost 7 bases. The CDR3 extends over 18 amino acids.

This clone occurred a few times. This chain connects TRBV9 to TRBJ2-5; 9 positions agree with TRBD1. The V gene's germline CDR1 is SGDLS and CDR2 YYNGEE. J was trimmed by 0 bases and V by 10 bases; bases with no gene match: 4. The length of the CDR3 is 13 residues. In DNA form, the CDR3 reads TGTGCCGTCCGGGACAGGGACCAAGAGACCCAGTACTTC. Translated: CAVRDRDQETQYF.

V is TRBV9 and J is TRBJ1-2; the D is unclear. The CDR3 extends over 15 amino acids. V was shortened by 0 bases and J by 0 bases, with 9 bases between the two germline ends. Germline V gene sequence: CDR1 SGDLS, CDR2 YYNGEE. The CDR3: CASSVAPSSNYGYTF. The CDR3 DNA follows: TGTGCCAGCAGCGTAGCCCCGTCCTCTAACTATGGCTACACCTTC.